The next 27 T cell receptor beta chains were all read from a single sample in a study of cytomegalovirus exposure and HLA in healthy donors. Amplification used 60 Vbeta primers and 13 Jbeta primers. This table comes from immunoSEQ multiplex PCR, and its TCRdb copy is limited to in-frame clones, with some not included. The sample contains 85,000 to 130,000 clones, around 80% of which appear only once. The material sequenced was PBMCs. All receptors derive from a man in his fifties or sixties in good health and CMV-seronegative.

This chain links TRBV6-5 with TRBJ2-1, with 7 positions matching TRBD2. V dropped 4 bases and J dropped 7; count of bases not matched to a gene: 7. CDR1 is MNHEY and CDR2 is SVGAGI in the germline V gene. There are 14 residues in the CDR3. DNA of the CDR3: TGTGCCAGCAGTTTTAGACGGGGAGGGAATGAGCAGTTCTTC. This sequence encodes CASSFRRGGNEQFF.

The genes are TRBV6-1 and TRBJ2-6; D is ambiguous. The CDR3 consists of 14 residues. Trimming pared 4 bases from V and 0 bases from J, leaving 4 bases between. Germline-derived CDR1 and CDR2 are MNHNS and SASEGT. In DNA, the CDR3 is TGTGCCAGCAGTGGAGGCTCTGGGGCCAACGTCCTGACTTTC. Its protein product is CASSGGSGANVLTF.

Concerning this clone: At one boundary the junction diverges from the germline segment, which might be a read error. The rearrangement joins TRBV5-5 to TRBJ2-7; 9 positions match TRBD2. Germline V gene data show CDR1 as SGHKS and CDR2 as YYEKEE (reference sequence). This CDR3 contains 13 residues. CDR3 residues: CASSPPDLTSGSF. Written as DNA, the CDR3 is TGTGCCAGCAGCCCACCGGACCTGACTAGCGGATCCTTC.

This clone turned up a few times. The CDR3 reads CASSFRLFGLNYEQYV. The CDR3 bases are TGTGCCAGCAGCTTTCGACTGTTCGGGTTGAATTACGAGCAGTACGTC. V usage is TRBV13 and J usage is TRBJ2-7; D call uncertain. Germline CDR1 is PRHDT and CDR2 is FYEKMQ (reference sequence). V shed 3 bases and J shed 4 bases, with 19 bases lying between them. The CDR3 loop spans 16 amino acids.

The rearrangement joins TRBV2 to TRBJ2-5, with D possibly being TRBD1 (5 bases). This CDR3 spans 14 amino acids. Trimming left V 2 bases short and J 8 bases short, with 15 bases between. CDR1 and CDR2 from the germline V gene are SNHLY and FYNNEI. The CDR3 here is CASSERGSAGTQYF. The CDR3 DNA sequence: TGTGCCAGCAGTGAAAGGGGCTCTGCTGGAACCCAGTACTTC.

The chain carries TRBV16 and TRBJ1-5; 7 bases are shared with TRBD1. Germline trimming cut 3 bases from V and 0 bases from J; bases unmatched to any gene: 5. CDR1 is KGHSY and CDR2 is FQNENV in the germline V gene. The CDR3 contains 16 residues. CDR3 nucleotide sequence: TGTGCCAGCAGCCACCCGACAGGGAGTAGCAATCAGCCCCAGCATTTT. Protein product: CASSHPTGSSNQPQHF.

The chain links TRBV5-4 to TRBJ2-7; D ambiguous. The germline gives CDR1 SGHNT, CDR2 YYREEE (reference sequence). The CDR3 runs 14 residues. Trimming took 4 bases from V and 0 from J, leaving 11 bases between them. Here the CDR3 DNA reads TGTGCCAGCAGCCCCGACTCGAGCTCCTACGAGCAGTACTTC. This codes for CASSPDSSSYEQYF.

J is TRBJ2-1 and V is TRBV5-1, with D perhaps matching TRBD1 (7 bases). Germline CDR1 reads SGHRS; CDR2 reads YFSETQ. The V end lost 4 bases, the J end lost 9 bases, and 23 bases lay between the germline ends. CDR3 length equals 16 residues. The CDR3 region is CASSARQGGDRGEQFF. The CDR3 bases are TGCGCCAGCAGCGCGCGACAGGGCGGGGACAGAGGTGAGCAGTTCTTC.

The chain employs TRBV5-1 and TRBJ2-5, with TRBD1 matching over 8 bases. Germline CDR1 SGHRS, CDR2 YFSETQ. Losses at the gene ends were 0 bases for V and 4 bases for J; bases not matched to a gene: 8. The CDR3 is 16 residues long. CDR3 DNA sequence: TGCGCCAGCAGCTTGGCCCCGACAGGGGTTGGAGAGACCCAGTACTTC. It codes for CASSLAPTGVGETQYF.

This clone was counted once. The chain joins TRBV7-9 to TRBJ1-5; no reliable D call. CDR1 and CDR2 (germline): SEHNR, FQNEAQ (reference sequence). There are 12 residues in the CDR3. V gave up 6 bases and J gave up 6 bases, with 9 bases separating them. This chain's CDR3 is CASSDSGQPQHF. CDR3 in DNA: TGTGCCAGCAGTGACTCGGGTCAGCCCCAGCATTTT.

This chain joins TRBV30 and TRBJ2-1, with 10 bases that match TRBD1. Germline V gene lookup returns CDR1 GTSNPN and CDR2 SVGIG (reference sequence). J gave up 5 bases and V 3 bases, and 10 bases lay outside the gene matches. CDR3 length: 16 amino acids. The CDR3 DNA sequence: TGTGCCTGGAGGCTAGGCAGGGACAGGGGCCACAATGAGCAGTTCTTC. Its protein product is CAWRLGRDRGHNEQFF.

This chain uses TRBV9 with TRBJ1-5; D is unclear. The germline CDR1 and CDR2 sequences are SGDLS and YYNGEE. The CDR3 contains 16 residues. V lost 2 bases and J 0 bases, leaving 12 bases between the germline ends. CDR3 DNA: TGTGCCAGCAGCGTGGGAGACACCCGTAGCAATCAGCCCCAGCATTTT. Encoded protein: CASSVGDTRSNQPQHF.

The chain has TRBV9 and TRBJ2-3; 8 bases agree with TRBD1. V shed 3 bases and J 2 bases; nucleotides not matched to a gene: 5. Germline values: CDR1 SGDLS, CDR2 YYNGEE. The CDR3 covers 15 residues. The CDR3 protein is CASSDGQGDTDTQYF. CDR3 in DNA: TGTGCCAGCAGCGATGGACAGGGTGACACAGATACGCAGTATTTT.

This sequence joins TRBV5-1 and TRBJ2-7; either TRBD1 or TRBD2 may supply D (5 bases each). Looked up from germline, CDR1 is SGHRS and CDR2 is YFSETQ. The CDR3 consists of 15 residues. Trimming pared 4 bases from V and 5 bases from J, leaving 19 bases between. The CDR3 DNA is TGCGCCAGCAGCGTGGGACGGGGTCCTAGAAACGAGCAGTACGTC. Encoded protein: CASSVGRGPRNEQYV.

The V gene is TRBV5-8, the J gene TRBJ2-1; the match to TRBD1 covers 8 bases. Looked up from germline, CDR1 is SGHTS and CDR2 is YDEGEE. The CDR3 is made up of 16 amino acids. V gave up 5 bases and J gave up 9 bases; unmatched junction bases: 16. The CDR3 region is CASRRRDPIGQGEQFF. DNA of the CDR3: TGTGCCAGCAGGCGCCGGGACCCTATTGGACAGGGTGAGCAGTTCTTC.

This chain joins TRBV11-2 and TRBJ1-4; D is perhaps TRBD1 (5 bases). V shed 4 bases and J shed 8 bases, with 20 bases lying between them. The germline V gene has CDR1 SGHAT and CDR2 FQNNGV. The CDR3 spans 16 residues. Written as DNA, the CDR3 is TGTGCCAGCAGCTCGAGGGTCGGGGGATGGGGGGAAAAACTGTTTTTT. It encodes CASSSRVGGWGEKLFF.

This chain joins TRBV7-8 and TRBJ1-2; 10 bases align to TRBD1. The V segment lost 5 bases and the J segment 0 bases; nucleotides outside the gene matches: 3. The germline V gene encodes CDR1 SGHVS and CDR2 FQNEAQ. The CDR3 extends over 15 amino acids. The DNA for the CDR3 is TGTGCCAGCAGCCAGGGGACAGGGGCTAACTATGGCTACACCTTC. This codes for CASSQGTGANYGYTF.

The chain links TRBV4-1 to TRBJ2-1, with 9 bases fitting TRBD1. From germline, CDR1 is MGHRA and CDR2 YSYEKL. The CDR3 sequence is 15 residues long. Losses at the gene ends were 2 bases for V and 6 bases for J; bases not matched to a gene: 5. In DNA, the CDR3 is TGCGCCAGCAGCCAAACCGGGACAGGGAGCAATGAGCAGTTCTTC. Its translation: CASSQTGTGSNEQFF.

This chain links TRBV7-8 with TRBJ2-1; a weak D match, TRBD2 (6 bases). Germline CDR1 SGHVS, CDR2 FQNEAQ. The CDR3 has 15 residues. V was pared by 9 bases and J by 0 bases, with 15 bases between. The CDR3 protein is CASHTGGASYNEQFF. The CDR3 region has the DNA TGTGCCAGTCACACCGGGGGTGCCTCCTACAATGAGCAGTTCTTC.

The V and J genes are TRBV7-9 and TRBJ1-2; 9 nucleotides align to TRBD1. The germline CDR1 and CDR2 sequences are SEHNR and FQNEAQ (reference sequence). There are 13 residues in the CDR3. V trimming: 6 bases; J trimming: 10 bases; junction bases outside the gene matches: 9. CDR3: CASSFPGQGDYTF. CDR3 coding DNA: TGTGCCAGCAGTTTTCCGGGACAGGGAGACTACACCTTC.

V is TRBV7-2 and J is TRBJ2-1, with D maybe TRBD1 (5 bases). The CDR3 extends over 14 amino acids. Trimming removed 3 bases at V and 8 bases at J, with 14 bases between. CDR1 is SGHTA and CDR2 is FQGNSA in the germline V gene. CDR3 sequence reads: CASSFQGLMDEQFF. The CDR3 nucleotides are TGTGCCAGCAGCTTCCAGGGTCTGATGGATGAGCAGTTCTTC.

V gene TRBV5-5 combines with J gene TRBJ2-2, with D tentatively TRBD2 (5 bases). V was shortened by 3 bases and J by 7 bases, with 13 bases between the two germline ends. The CDR3 is 14 residues long. Germline V gene sequence: CDR1 SGHKS, CDR2 YYEKEE (reference sequence). In DNA form, the CDR3 reads TGTGCCAGCAGCTCAAGCTCCCGGGGCGGGGAGCTGTTTTTT. Its protein is CASSSSSRGGELFF.

In this sample, this clone turned up once. The chain couples TRBV6-1 to TRBJ1-6; D is ambiguous. V lost 1 base and J 6 bases, leaving 4 bases between the germline ends. This CDR3 has 13 residues. Germline CDR1 reads MNHNS; CDR2 reads SASEGT. The CDR3 nucleotides read TGTGCCAGCAGTGAAGTCCTTAATTCACCCCTCCACTTT. It codes for CASSEVLNSPLHF.

The chain carries TRBV7-6 and TRBJ1-6, with D uncertain. This CDR3 region has 15 residues. Germline CDR1 reads SGHVS; CDR2 reads FNYEAQ. Trimming stripped 5 bases from V and 0 bases from J, with 8 bases between. CDR3 in DNA: TGTGCCAGCAGCCGGGAAAGCTCCTATAATTCACCCCTCCACTTT. Its protein is CASSRESSYNSPLHF.

This rearrangement joins TRBV7-9 to TRBJ1-1; D remains unclear. The germline V gene has CDR1 SEHNR and CDR2 FQNEAQ (reference sequence). The CDR3 is 11 residues long. Trimming stripped 8 bases from V and 1 base from J, with 5 bases between. The CDR3 region has the DNA TGTGCCAGCGCCAGGAACACTGAAGCTTTCTTT. It translates to CASARNTEAFF.

V and J are TRBV19 and TRBJ1-2; TRBD1 agrees at 7 bases. From germline, CDR1 is LNHDA and CDR2 SQIVND (reference sequence). With V trimmed by 10 bases and J by 5 bases, 7 bases remained unmatched. The CDR3 consists of 12 residues. The CDR3 nucleotides are TGTGCCAATAGAGACAGGGCTTATGGCTACACCTTC. As protein: CANRDRAYGYTF. The full variable domain, rest sourced from reference TRBV19 and TRBJ1-2, is DGGITQSPKYLFRKEGQNVTLSCEQNLNHDAMYWYRQDPGQGLRLIYYSQIVNDFQKGDIAEGYSVSREKKESFPLTVTSAQKNPTAFYLCANRDRAYGYTFGSGTRLTVV.

The rearrangement links TRBV7-8 to TRBJ2-3, with 7 bases lining up with TRBD1. Trimming at V came to 1 base and at J to 6 bases, leaving 4 bases not matched to a gene. The CDR3 totals 14 residues. Germline V gene data show CDR1 as SGHVS and CDR2 as FQNEAQ. CDR3 sequence reads: CASSLGSTGDTQYF. The CDR3 DNA is TGTGCCAGCAGCTTAGGTTCGACAGGGGATACGCAGTATTTT.